The entry below gives a single TCR beta chain sequence along with its context. Patients chosen for sequencing had CD8+CD57+ cells that had expanded, as shown by flow cytometry. In germline, CDR1 is DFQATT, CDR2 SNEGSKA (reference sequence). CDR3 length: 14 residues. Between the trimmed V and J ends, which lost 1 base and 6 bases, there was a span of 15 bases. This specimen comes from a study of CD8+CD57+ T cells in acquired aplastic anemia. The template used for profiling TCR beta VDJ and CDR3 was genomic DNA. TCRdb redid the calling of the reads with MiXCR, one entry per CDR3 protein. Of approximately 250,000 distinct CDR3 sequences in the sample, about 80% were seen once.

The source material was sorted CD4+, CD8+, or CD8+CD57+ T cells (not recorded which) from PBMCs. This receptor was taken from a human donor with aplastic anemia. The chain carries TRBV20-1 and TRBJ2-5; no definite D call. The CDR3 reads CSARGGDPNKTQYF. CDR3 coding DNA: TGCAGTGCTAGAGGCGGAGACCCCAACAAGACCCAGTACTTC.